This paragraph covers one T cell receptor beta chain sequence. The antigen is not known. The sample is drawn from a study of response to subunit inactivated influenza vaccine. General study points: Authors suggested that a seasonal influenza vaccination recruits few new T cells each time.

TCRdb reprocessed the RT-PCR reads via MiXCR and lists one record per CDR3 protein. The sample has around 320,000 distinct CDR3 sequences; about 20% are singletons. The CDR3 totals 14 residues. Trimming removed 6 bases from V and 4 bases from J; junction bases left unmatched: 4. Germline-derived CDR1 and CDR2 are SGHTA and FQGNSA. The rearrangement joins TRBV7-2 to TRBJ2-7; 12 nucleotides line up with TRBD1. The input for sequencing was PBMCs from blood, taken about 20 months after vaccination. The receptor was isolated from a man aged 45 to 75 who received an inactivated influenza vaccine. The CDR3 DNA is TGTGCCAGCAGGTTGGGACAGGGGGCGTACGAGCAGTACTTC. The encoded protein is CASRLGQGAYEQYF.